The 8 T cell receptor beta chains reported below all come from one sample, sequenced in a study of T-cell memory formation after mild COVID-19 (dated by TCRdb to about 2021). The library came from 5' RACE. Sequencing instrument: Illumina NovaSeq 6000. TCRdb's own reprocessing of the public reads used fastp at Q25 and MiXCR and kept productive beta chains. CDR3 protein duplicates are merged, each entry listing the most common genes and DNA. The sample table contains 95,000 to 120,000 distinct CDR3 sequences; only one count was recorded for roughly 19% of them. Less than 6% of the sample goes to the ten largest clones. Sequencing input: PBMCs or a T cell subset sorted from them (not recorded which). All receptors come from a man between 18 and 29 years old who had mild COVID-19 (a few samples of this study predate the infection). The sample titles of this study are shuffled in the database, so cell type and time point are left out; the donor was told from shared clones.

The CDR3 DNA reads as TGTGCCACCAGCAGTGGGCAGCTCTACGAGCAGTACTTC. Translation: CATSSGQLYEQYF. V gene TRBV15 combines with J gene TRBJ2-7, with D uncertain. V was clipped by 3 bases and J by 3 bases, with 9 bases between them. Germline values: CDR1 LNHNV, CDR2 YYDKDF (reference sequence). CDR3 length equals 13 residues.

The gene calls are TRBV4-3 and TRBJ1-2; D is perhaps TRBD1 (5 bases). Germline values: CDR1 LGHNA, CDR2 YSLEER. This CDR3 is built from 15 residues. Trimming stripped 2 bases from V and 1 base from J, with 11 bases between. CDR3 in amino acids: CASSQRGGLNYGYTF. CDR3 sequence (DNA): TGCGCCAGCAGCCAACGCGGGGGACTTAACTATGGCTACACCTTC.

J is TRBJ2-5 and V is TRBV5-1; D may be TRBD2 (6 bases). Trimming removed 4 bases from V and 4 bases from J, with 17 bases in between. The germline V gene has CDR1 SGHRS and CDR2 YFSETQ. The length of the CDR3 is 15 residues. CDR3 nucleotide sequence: TGCGCCAGCAGCCCGCAGGGACTGGCTATAGAGACCCAGTACTTC. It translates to CASSPQGLAIETQYF.

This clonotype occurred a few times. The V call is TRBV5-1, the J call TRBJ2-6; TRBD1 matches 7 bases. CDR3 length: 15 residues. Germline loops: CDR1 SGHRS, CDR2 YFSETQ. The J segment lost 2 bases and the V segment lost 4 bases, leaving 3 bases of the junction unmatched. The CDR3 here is CASSQGTAGANVLTF. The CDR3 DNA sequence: TGCGCCAGCAGCCAAGGGACAGCTGGGGCCAACGTCCTGACTTTC.

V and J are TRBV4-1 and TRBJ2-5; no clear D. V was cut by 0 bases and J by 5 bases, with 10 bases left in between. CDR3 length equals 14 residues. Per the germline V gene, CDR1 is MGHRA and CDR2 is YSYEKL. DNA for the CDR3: TGCGCCAGCAGCCAAGATGGTAGGGCGGAGACCCAGTACTTC. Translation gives CASSQDGRAETQYF.

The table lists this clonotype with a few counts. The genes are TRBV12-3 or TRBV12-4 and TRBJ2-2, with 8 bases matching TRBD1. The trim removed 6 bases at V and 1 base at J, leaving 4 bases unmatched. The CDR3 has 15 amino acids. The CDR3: CASRPGTGNTGELFF. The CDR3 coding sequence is TGTGCCAGCAGACCCGGGACAGGGAACACCGGGGAGCTGTTTTTT.

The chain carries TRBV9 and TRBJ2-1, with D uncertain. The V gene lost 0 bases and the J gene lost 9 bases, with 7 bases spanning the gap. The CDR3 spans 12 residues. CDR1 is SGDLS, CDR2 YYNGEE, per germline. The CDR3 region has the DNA TGTGCCAGCAGCGTAGGTCGAAGTGAGCAGTTCTTC. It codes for CASSVGRSEQFF.

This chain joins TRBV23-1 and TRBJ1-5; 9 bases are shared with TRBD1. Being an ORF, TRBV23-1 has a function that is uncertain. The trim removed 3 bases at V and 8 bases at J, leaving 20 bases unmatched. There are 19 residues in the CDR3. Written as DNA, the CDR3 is TGCGCCAGCAGTCAGGGCGCTGGCGTCCGGGACAGGGCCATTGAGCCCCAGCATTTT. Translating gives CASSQGAGVRDRAIEPQHF.